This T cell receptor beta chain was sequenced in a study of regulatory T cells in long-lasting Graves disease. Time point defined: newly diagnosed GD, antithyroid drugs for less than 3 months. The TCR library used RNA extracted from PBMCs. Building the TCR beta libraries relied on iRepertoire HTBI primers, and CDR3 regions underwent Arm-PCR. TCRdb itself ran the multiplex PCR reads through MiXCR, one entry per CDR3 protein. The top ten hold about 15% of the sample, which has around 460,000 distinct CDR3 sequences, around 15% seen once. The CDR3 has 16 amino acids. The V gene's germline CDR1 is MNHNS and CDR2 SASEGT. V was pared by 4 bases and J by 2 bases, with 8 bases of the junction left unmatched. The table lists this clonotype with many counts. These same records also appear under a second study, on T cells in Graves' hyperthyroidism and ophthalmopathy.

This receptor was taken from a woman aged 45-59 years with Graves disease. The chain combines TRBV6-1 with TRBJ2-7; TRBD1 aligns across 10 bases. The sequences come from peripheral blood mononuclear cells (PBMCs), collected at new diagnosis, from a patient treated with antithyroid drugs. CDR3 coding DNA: TGTGCCAGCAGTGCCCCTCCGGGACAGGGGACCTACGAGCAGTACTTC. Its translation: CASSAPPGQGTYEQYF.